The clone carrying this T cell receptor beta chain was found many times. The antigen is unknown. TCRdb re-called the RACE reads with MiXCR, one entry per CDR3 protein. The sample has about 59,000 distinct CDR3 sequences, about 11% seen once. These data originate in a study of human T cells and chemical hapten exposure. The study, taken as a whole, reports: Higher patch test scores went with higher counts of PT1 expanded TCRs. Large CDR3 similarity clusters arose significantly more often from expanded TCRs than from controls. TCRs exceeding a frequency of 1 in 1000 stayed unchanged under DPC sensitization.

The time point was: pre-sensitization, week 0. Treatment described: therapeutic diphenylcyclopropenone sensitization with weekly scalp DPC. Investigators collected blood before applying each patch test. This CDR3 has 17 residues. This specimen consisted of whole blood, obtained in connection with sensitization to the hapten diphenylcyclopropenone (DPC). This sequence joins TRBV21-1 and TRBJ2-1; no check of the table's D call, TRBD1, against the DNA was made. TRBV21-1 is a pseudogene. This clonotype originated in a woman aged 35 to 49 with alopecia areata. Some clones in this sample may be carry-over from other donors' samples. This CDR3 is CASSKGAGAFHFNEQFF. DNA for the CDR3: TGTGCCAGCAGCAAGGGGGCGGGGGCGTTCCACTTTAATGAGCAGTTCTTC.